This TCR beta chain was retrieved from a study of T cell responses to AZD1222 COVID-19 vaccine. The study, taken as a whole, reports: In the spike-specific TCR repertoire, nearly half reportedly target unmutated variant regions. All repertoire sampling was performed exclusively after the peak T cell response. CD4 TCRs associated with vaccination spanned spike, dominating at 160-218 and 743-854.

Turning to this clone: Its target is not known.

Measured with immunoSEQ multiplex PCR; TCRdb has only the in-frame clones, and not every one. The data hold tens of thousands of clones, with 88% observed a single time. CDR1 and CDR2 from the germline V gene are SGHTA and FQGNSA. Trimming cost V 7 bases and J 5 bases, with 14 bases left between them. The CDR3 runs 13 residues. Sequencing used peripheral blood, obtained on day 0 of AZD1222 vaccination. This clonotype was obtained from an adult in good health. V is TRBV7-2 and J is TRBJ2-5, with no clear D. CDR3 DNA: TGTGCCAGCACCCCCCCTAATGGCGAGACCCAGTACTTC. It translates to CASTPPNGETQYF. Filled out from reference TRBV7-2 and TRBJ2-5, the complete variable domain reads GAGVSQSPSNKVTEKGKDVELRCDPISGHTALYWYRQSLGQGLEFLIYFQGNSAPDKSGLPSDRFSAERTGGSVSTLTIQRTQQEDSAVYLCASTPPNGETQYFGPGTRLLVL.